Detailed here is one T cell receptor beta chain. This entry comes from a study of blood T cell repertoires in COVID-19. Overall study context: Collection of acute and convalescent COVID-19 samples took place in the United States, Italy and Spain. The cDNA or gDNA used as material had been derived from T cells, B-cell-depleted T cells, or PBMCs.

The length of the CDR3 is 16 residues. The ends lost 1 base at V and 4 bases at J; junction bases unmatched: 4. Germline values: CDR1 SEHNR, CDR2 FQNEAQ (reference sequence). In the authors' methods: From reference gene primer amplification, estimates of nucleated cell counts were derived. Produced via immunoSEQ multiplex PCR; TCRdb's table is partial and in-frame only. That table gives V, J and clone size, and the DNA gave D and trimming. The top ten hold about 9.1% of the sample, which has 65,000 to 90,000 clones, around 89% seen once. This TCR derives from a man aged 45 to 65 with acute or convalescent COVID-19. The sample was peripheral blood. The rearrangement joins TRBV7-9 to TRBJ1-3, with 10 bases fitting TRBD1. The CDR3 nucleotides are TGTGCCAGCAGCTTAGGACAGGGGGCTGCGGGAAACACCATATATTTT. Residues: CASSLGQGAAGNTIYF.